This T cell receptor (beta chain) came from a study of T cell changes during pregnancy in multiple sclerosis. The V gene end was trimmed by 0 bases and the J gene end by 7 bases; junction bases not matched to a gene: 7. Germline V CDR1 and CDR2: LNHDA, SQIVND (reference sequence). The CDR3 loop spans 15 amino acids. Clones were sequenced by immunoSEQ multiplex PCR, and TCRdb holds only the in-frame ones, with some missing. The sample carries roughly 80,000 clones, about 91% recorded once. The source was peripheral blood, collected before pregnancy. This TCR was recovered from a female donor with multiple sclerosis, enrolled in a pregnancy study. The V and J genes are TRBV19 and TRBJ2-5; the match to TRBD1 covers 8 bases. The chain's CDR3 is CASSIDSSTGATQYF. The CDR3 DNA reads as TGTGCCAGTAGTATAGATTCCTCGACAGGGGCGACCCAGTACTTC.